This is a list of T cell receptor beta chains from one sample in a study of memory CD4+ T cells and cytomegalovirus serostatus. Assay: immunoSEQ multiplex PCR; the TCRdb copy retains only in-frame clones and omits some. Of about 50,000 clones in the sample, about four fifths were seen once. The sequenced sample consisted of memory CD4+ T cells from blood. Every receptor here comes from an adult in good health and CMV-seronegative. The CDR3 runs from the conserved cysteine through the conserved F or W. Each record gives: V gene, J gene, clone size, D gene, CDR3 DNA, CDR3 protein. The D gene is left open where the match is weak. Clone size appears in some rows only: once, few, many, or a class for an expanded clone.

V gene: TRBV7-2
J gene: TRBJ2-7
clone size: few
D gene: -
CDR3 DNA: TGTGCCAGCAGCACGCGGACTGACTACGAGCAGTACTTC
CDR3 protein: CASSTRTDYEQYF

V gene: TRBV4-2
J gene: TRBJ2-1
clone size: -
D gene: -
CDR3 DNA: TGTGCCAGCAGCCAAGAAATAGGAGGGAGCGGGTCATACAATGAGCAGTTCTTC
CDR3 protein: CASSQEIGGSGSYNEQFF

V gene: TRBV11-2
J gene: TRBJ1-1
clone size: -
D gene: TRBD1
CDR3 DNA: TGTGCCAGCAGCTTAGAAGTGTTAGGGGGCTGGGGCACTGAAGCTTTCTTT
CDR3 protein: CASSLEVLGGWGTEAFF

V gene: TRBV4-2
J gene: TRBJ1-2
clone size: few
D gene: -
CDR3 DNA: TGTGCCAGCAGCCAACAGGGAGAGGCTAACTATGGCTACACCTTC
CDR3 protein: CASSQQGEANYGYTF

V gene: TRBV5-1
J gene: TRBJ1-2
clone size: -
D gene: -
CDR3 DNA: TGCGCCAGCAGCAAGACAGGAGGATCTAACTATGGCTACACCTTC
CDR3 protein: CASSKTGGSNYGYTF

V gene: TRBV5-4
J gene: TRBJ1-1
clone size: -
D gene: -
CDR3 DNA: TGTGCCAGCAGCTTGGGAGTCAGCTCTGAAGCTTTCTTT
CDR3 protein: CASSLGVSSEAFF

V gene: TRBV28
J gene: TRBJ1-2
clone size: -
D gene: TRBD1
CDR3 DNA: TGTGCCAGCAGACCCGAGCTAGGACAGGGGGCGAAATTTTATGGCTACACCTTC
CDR3 protein: CASRPELGQGAKFYGYTF

V gene: TRBV6-1
J gene: TRBJ1-4
clone size: -
D gene: TRBD1
CDR3 DNA: TGTGCCAGCCAGACAGGGGACGTTAATGAAAAACTGTTTTTT
CDR3 protein: CASQTGDVNEKLFF

V gene: TRBV6-1
J gene: TRBJ1-1
clone size: -
D gene: -
CDR3 DNA: TGTGCCAGCAGTGAACCCGGTCTTGCTGAAGCTTTCTTT
CDR3 protein: CASSEPGLAEAFF

V gene: TRBV28
J gene: TRBJ1-4
clone size: once
D gene: TRBD1
CDR3 DNA: TGTGCCAGCATCTACTCGTTGGGACAGGGTAATGAAAAACTGTTTTTT
CDR3 protein: CASIYSLGQGNEKLFF

V gene: TRBV28
J gene: TRBJ1-5
clone size: -
D gene: -
CDR3 DNA: TGTGCCAGCAGTTTAAGCGGTCAGGGCCATCGGCCCCAGCATTTT
CDR3 protein: CASSLSGQGHRPQHF

V gene: TRBV28
J gene: TRBJ1-5
clone size: -
D gene: -
CDR3 DNA: TGTGCCAGCGGGGCAACAATTAGCAATCAGCCCCAGCATTTT
CDR3 protein: CASGATISNQPQHF

V gene: TRBV5-4
J gene: TRBJ2-2
clone size: -
D gene: TRBD2
CDR3 DNA: TGTGCCAGCAGCTTGGAGACTAGCGGGGACGGCACCGGGGAGCTGTTTTTT
CDR3 protein: CASSLETSGDGTGELFF

V gene: TRBV18
J gene: TRBJ1-1
clone size: few
D gene: -
CDR3 DNA: TGTGCCAGCTCACCACCGAGGGGGGGTGAAGCTTTCTTT
CDR3 protein: CASSPPRGGEAFF

V gene: TRBV7-8
J gene: TRBJ1-4
clone size: -
D gene: TRBD1
CDR3 DNA: TGTGCCAGCAGCTTAGGAGATACAGGGGTTGAAAAACTGTTTTTT
CDR3 protein: CASSLGDTGVEKLFF

V gene: TRBV28
J gene: TRBJ1-3
clone size: -
D gene: -
CDR3 DNA: TGTGCCAGCAGTTTACCCCACATAGGGGCAGCTGGAAACACCATATATTTT
CDR3 protein: CASSLPHIGAAGNTIYF

V gene: TRBV7-9
J gene: TRBJ1-5
clone size: -
D gene: TRBD1
CDR3 DNA: TGTGCCAGCAGCTTCACCCCTAGGGGGCTGGGGTATAGCAATCAGCCCCAGCATTTT
CDR3 protein: CASSFTPRGLGYSNQPQHF

V gene: TRBV7-3
J gene: TRBJ2-7
clone size: -
D gene: TRBD2
CDR3 DNA: TGTGCCAGCAGCTTAGGGACTAGCGGATCCTACGAGCAGTACTTC
CDR3 protein: CASSLGTSGSYEQYF

V gene: TRBV4-2
J gene: TRBJ1-3
clone size: -
D gene: TRBD1
CDR3 DNA: TGTGCCAGCAGCCAAGAGGCCAGGGGGCCTGGAAACACCATATATTTT
CDR3 protein: CASSQEARGPGNTIYF

V gene: TRBV2
J gene: TRBJ1-2
clone size: -
D gene: -
CDR3 DNA: TGTGCCAGCAGTGAGAACGGGAGGTACACCTTC
CDR3 protein: CASSENGRYTF

V gene: TRBV5-4
J gene: TRBJ1-2
clone size: -
D gene: TRBD1
CDR3 DNA: TGTGCCAGCAGCTTGGGCCTCAATCGACAGGGGAGCTACACCTTC
CDR3 protein: CASSLGLNRQGSYTF

V gene: TRBV6-1
J gene: TRBJ1-5
clone size: -
D gene: -
CDR3 DNA: TGTGCCAGCAGTCCAACCGGGGATCAGCCCCAGCATTTT
CDR3 protein: CASSPTGDQPQHF

V gene: TRBV29-1
J gene: TRBJ2-5
clone size: -
D gene: TRBD2
CDR3 DNA: TGCAGCGTTGAGGGACTAGCGGGGGGTAAGCAAGAGACCCAGTACTTC
CDR3 protein: CSVEGLAGGKQETQYF

V gene: TRBV27
J gene: TRBJ2-3
clone size: -
D gene: -
CDR3 DNA: TGTGCCAGCAGTTTCAGGTGGGGAGATACGCAGTATTTT
CDR3 protein: CASSFRWGDTQYF

V gene: TRBV5-8
J gene: TRBJ1-6
clone size: -
D gene: -
CDR3 DNA: TGTGCCAGCAGCTTGGGGGCCAGGGTAGGGTCACCCCTCCACTTT
CDR3 protein: CASSLGARVGSPLHF

V gene: TRBV5-1
J gene: TRBJ2-3
clone size: -
D gene: TRBD1
CDR3 DNA: TGCGCCAGCAGCTGGGGGACAGCTAGCACAGATACGCAGTATTTT
CDR3 protein: CASSWGTASTDTQYF

V gene: TRBV7-9
J gene: TRBJ1-4
clone size: -
D gene: -
CDR3 DNA: TGTGCCAGCAGCTTAGGGCGGGCAACTAATGAAAAACTGTTTTTT
CDR3 protein: CASSLGRATNEKLFF

V gene: TRBV18
J gene: TRBJ1-1
clone size: -
D gene: -
CDR3 DNA: TGTGCCAGCTCAACCGAGATGAACACTGAAGCTTTCTTT
CDR3 protein: CASSTEMNTEAFF

V gene: TRBV11-1
J gene: TRBJ2-6
clone size: -
D gene: TRBD1
CDR3 DNA: TGTGCCAGCAGCCACTCGCAGGGGGTCTTCTCTGGGGCCAACGTCCTGACTTTC
CDR3 protein: CASSHSQGVFSGANVLTF

V gene: TRBV30
J gene: TRBJ1-5
clone size: -
D gene: -
CDR3 DNA: TGTGCCTGGAGTGTTTTGGAGAGACAGCCCCAGCATTTT
CDR3 protein: CAWSVLERQPQHF

V gene: TRBV19
J gene: TRBJ2-7
clone size: -
D gene: -
CDR3 DNA: TGTGCCAGTACCCGGACCGGGACGGATATCTACGAGCAGTACTTC
CDR3 protein: CASTRTGTDIYEQYF

V gene: TRBV19
J gene: TRBJ2-2
clone size: -
D gene: TRBD1
CDR3 DNA: TGTGCCAGTAGTATTACAGGGGGCACCGGGGAGCTGTTTTTT
CDR3 protein: CASSITGGTGELFF

V gene: TRBV6-5
J gene: TRBJ1-4
clone size: -
D gene: -
CDR3 DNA: TGTGCCAGCAGTTACTATAGAACTAATGAAAAACTGTTTTTT
CDR3 protein: CASSYYRTNEKLFF

V gene: TRBV5-3
J gene: TRBJ2-3
clone size: -
D gene: -
CDR3 DNA: TGTGCCAGAAGCTCCGAGGGGCCGCGGTGGGATACGCAGTATTTT
CDR3 protein: CARSSEGPRWDTQYF

V gene: TRBV7-9
J gene: TRBJ2-5
clone size: -
D gene: -
CDR3 DNA: TGTGCCAGCAGCTTCAGGGGAACGGGAGAGACCCAGTACTTC
CDR3 protein: CASSFRGTGETQYF

V gene: TRBV7-9
J gene: TRBJ2-5
clone size: -
D gene: -
CDR3 DNA: TGTGCCAGCAGCCCCGGGATTAAACAAGAGACCCAGTACTTC
CDR3 protein: CASSPGIKQETQYF

V gene: TRBV10-3
J gene: TRBJ1-1
clone size: -
D gene: TRBD1
CDR3 DNA: TGTGCCATCAGTGACTACGGGACAGTGAACACTGAAGCTTTCTTT
CDR3 protein: CAISDYGTVNTEAFF

V gene: TRBV25-1
J gene: TRBJ2-5
clone size: -
D gene: -
CDR3 DNA: TGTGCCAGCAGTGTGGGTGGGGGCCGATTTCAAGAGACCCAGTACTTC
CDR3 protein: CASSVGGGRFQETQYF